The rows below give T cell receptor beta chains drawn from one sample of a study of T and B cells in COVID-19 patients. TCRdb re-analysed the multiplex PCR reads in MiXCR, keeping a single row per CDR3 protein. The table lists 20,000 or so distinct CDR3 sequences, roughly 29% of them singletons. Sequenced: blood. The receptor source for this set is a human donor who had recovered from COVID-19. Both conserved end residues are part of each CDR3. D genes are given only for firm matches. Not every row has a clone size; where given, it reads once, few, many or a size class.

V	size	D	J	CDR3	DNA
TRBV29-1	NA	TRBD1	TRBJ2-7	CSVGDRGKGYEQYF	TGCAGCGTTGGCGACAGGGGGAAAGGCTACGAGCAGTACTTC
TRBV7-3	NA	TRBD2	TRBJ2-3	CASSPRLAGGIDTQYF	TGTGCCAGCAGCCCTAGACTAGCGGGGGGGATAGATACGCAGTATTTT
TRBV6-5	NA	NA	TRBJ2-3	CASSYLRPGDTQYF	TGTGCCAGCAGTTACCTCCGGCCCGGCGATACGCAGTATTTT
TRBV6-5	NA	TRBD2	TRBJ2-3	CASSLGPGGADTQYF	TGTGCCAGCAGTTTAGGACCGGGGGGGGCAGATACGCAGTATTTT
TRBV20-1	few	NA	TRBJ2-1	CSAQRQDYSYNEQFF	TGCAGTGCTCAGAGACAAGATTACTCCTACAATGAGCAGTTCTTC
TRBV30	NA	NA	TRBJ1-1	CAWRSGGGTKAFF	TGTGCCTGGAGGTCGGGGGGGGGCACTAAAGCTTTCTTT
TRBV5-1	few	NA	TRBJ2-3	CASSPQDTDTQYF	TGCGCCAGCAGTCCGCAGGACACAGATACGCAGTATTTT
TRBV6-5	medium-sized	TRBD2	TRBJ2-7	CASSWAGTSDEQYF	TGTGCCAGCAGTTGGGCCGGGACTAGCGATGAGCAGTACTTC
TRBV6-5	NA	NA	TRBJ2-3	CATAGARTDTQYF	TGTGCCACGGCAGGGGCGCGAACAGATACGCAGTATTTT
TRBV11-1	medium-sized	TRBD1	TRBJ2-7	CASSLGGTGREQYF	TGTGCCAGCAGCTTAGGAGGGACAGGGCGCGAGCAGTACTTC
TRBV29-1	medium-sized	NA	TRBJ2-5	CSVESQVAETQYF	TGCAGCGTTGAAAGTCAGGTAGCAGAGACCCAGTACTTC
TRBV2	NA	NA	TRBJ1-1	CASSEASTRNTEAFF	TGTGCCAGCAGTGAAGCCTCAACAAGGAACACTGAAGCTTTCTTT
TRBV12-3/TRBV12-4	NA	NA	TRBJ1-6	CASSLGTANSPLHF	TGTGCCAGCAGTTTAGGGACAGCTAATTCACCCCTCCACTTT
TRBV5-4	many	NA	TRBJ2-7	CASSQGYEQYF	TGTGCCAGCAGCCAAGGTTACGAGCAGTACTTC
TRBV6-5	many	TRBD1	TRBJ1-6	CASSYSLGQGVSPLHF	TGTGCCAGCAGTTACTCGTTGGGACAGGGGGTCTCACCCCTCCACTTT
TRBV29-1	once	TRBD1	TRBJ2-3	CSGDRGLRNTQYF	TGCAGCGGTGACAGGGGTTTGAGGAATACGCAGTATTTT
TRBV5-1	NA	NA	TRBJ2-3	CASSLAGSRGSDTQYF	TGCGCCAGCAGCTTGGCCGGGTCTAGAGGGTCAGATACGCAGTATTTT
TRBV7-6	NA	NA	TRBJ1-5	CASSPGLDARGNQPQHF	TGTGCCAGCAGCCCTGGCCTAGATGCCAGGGGCAATCAGCCCCAGCATTTT
TRBV5-5	NA	NA	TRBJ2-5	CAISLGLFGHHF	TGTGCCATCAGCTTGGGACTTTTCGGTCATCACTTC
TRBV19	many	TRBD2	TRBJ2-1	CASSIGGTSGFYNEQFF	TGTGCCAGTAGTATAGGGGGTACTAGCGGATTCTACAATGAGCAGTTCTTC
TRBV5-5	NA	TRBD1	TRBJ2-1	CASSLGTGVWDEQFF	TGTGCCAGCAGCTTGGGGACAGGTGTATGGGATGAGCAGTTCTTC
TRBV18	NA	NA	TRBJ1-5	CASSLDSNQPQHF	TGTGCCAGCTCACTAGATAGCAATCAGCCCCAGCATTTT
TRBV6-5	many	NA	TRBJ2-7	CASSGQNNYEQYF	TGTGCCAGCAGTGGACAGAACAACTACGAGCAGTACTTC
TRBV11-1	once	TRBD1	TRBJ2-7	CASSLVRRTGKSYEQYF	TGTGCCAGCAGCTTAGTGAGGCGGACAGGGAAATCCTACGAGCAGTACTTC
TRBV14	NA	NA	TRBJ1-6	CASSLIVGSNSPLHF	TGTGCCAGCAGCCTCATCGTGGGGTCTAATTCACCCCTCCACTTT
TRBV11-1	NA	TRBD1	TRBJ2-5	CASSLQGAREETQYF	TGTGCCAGCAGCTTACAGGGGGCGCGGGAAGAGACCCAGTACTTC
TRBV19	medium-sized	TRBD2	TRBJ2-7	CASGGLADSYEQYF	TGTGCCAGTGGCGGACTAGCGGACTCCTACGAGCAGTACTTC
TRBV19	medium-sized	TRBD1	TRBJ1-6	CASRWDSQGNSPLHF	TGTGCCAGTAGATGGGACAGCCAGGGGAATTCACCCCTCCACTTT
TRBV20-1	NA	TRBD1	TRBJ1-5	CSALKGTGEPQHF	TGCAGTGCTTTAAAAGGGACAGGGGAGCCCCAGCATTTT
TRBV6-5	few	TRBD2	TRBJ2-1	CASAKLAGSYNEQFF	TGTGCCAGTGCAAAACTAGCGGGGTCCTACAATGAGCAGTTCTTC
TRBV19	medium-sized	TRBD1	TRBJ2-5	CASTPRGIETQYF	TGTGCCAGTACCCCCAGGGGGATCGAGACCCAGTACTTC
TRBV5-1	NA	TRBD1	TRBJ1-2	CASSPLTGRDYGYTF	TGTGCCAGCAGCCCGTTGACAGGGAGGGACTATGGCTACACCTTC
TRBV5-1	few	NA	TRBJ1-1	CASSLAGENTEAFF	TGCGCCAGCAGCTTGGCCGGCGAGAACACTGAAGCTTTCTTT
TRBV6-6	few	NA	TRBJ1-2	CASTRRPSNGYTF	TGTGCCAGCACCAGGAGGCCTTCGAATGGCTACACCTTC
TRBV30	few	NA	TRBJ1-6	CAWSVQAGTLHF	TGTGCCTGGAGTGTACAGGCAGGGACCCTCCACTTT
TRBV5-6	few	NA	TRBJ1-3	CASNSPGDTLGNTIYF	TGTGCCAGCAACTCCCCCGGGGATACTCTGGGGAACACCATATATTTT
TRBV19	medium-sized	NA	TRBJ2-3	CASSEGGTDTQYF	TGTGCCAGTAGCGAGGGGGGCACAGATACGCAGTATTTT
TRBV10-3	few	NA	TRBJ2-7	CAIGDEQYF	TGTGCCATCGGGGACGAGCAGTACTTC
TRBV12-3/TRBV12-4	few	TRBD2	TRBJ2-1	CASILTSGGKNEQFF	TGTGCCAGCATCCTGACTAGCGGGGGGAAAAATGAGCAGTTCTTC
TRBV6-5	few	TRBD2	TRBJ2-1	CASSYDYSGSNEQFF	TGTGCCAGCAGTTACGATTATAGCGGGAGTAATGAGCAGTTCTTC
TRBV14	NA	TRBD2	TRBJ2-3	CASSGLAAYGTDTQYF	TGTGCCAGCAGCGGTCTAGCGGCCTACGGCACAGATACGCAGTATTTT
TRBV10-3	NA	NA	TRBJ2-3	CAISNSGLGTDTQYF	TGTGCCATCAGCAACTCGGGACTCGGCACAGATACGCAGTATTTT
TRBV29-1	medium-sized	NA	TRBJ2-7	CSVVGSLHEQYF	TGCAGCGTTGTCGGGAGTCTCCACGAGCAGTACTTC
TRBV19	medium-sized	NA	TRBJ2-1	CASSPHMRAGPSYNEQFF	TGTGCCAGTTCTCCCCACATGAGAGCGGGCCCATCCTACAATGAGCAGTTCTTC
TRBV6-1	NA	NA	TRBJ2-6	CASSEMVAASSGANVLTF	TGTGCCAGCAGTGAAATGGTAGCCGCATCCTCTGGGGCCAACGTCCTGACTTTC
TRBV6-5	NA	NA	TRBJ1-3	CGSKFSATGNTIYF	TGTGGCAGTAAATTTTCGGCTACTGGAAACACCATATATTTT
TRBV18	many	NA	TRBJ2-5	CASSPPFEETQYF	TGTGCCAGCTCACCACCTTTTGAAGAGACCCAGTACTTC
TRBV19	many	TRBD2	TRBJ2-5	CASSTRTSGRGETQYF	TGTGCCAGTAGTACCCGGACTAGCGGAAGGGGAGAGACCCAGTACTTC
TRBV29-1	medium-sized	TRBD1	TRBJ2-5	CSTDRGLETQYF	TGCAGCACGGACAGGGGGCTGGAGACCCAGTACTTC
TRBV12-3/TRBV12-4	medium-sized	NA	TRBJ2-2	CASSPGKNTGELFF	TGTGCCAGCAGTCCAGGGAAGAACACCGGGGAGCTGTTTTTT
TRBV27	NA	NA	TRBJ2-1	CASSPRGSYNEQFF	TGTGCCAGCAGTCCCAGGGGCTCCTACAATGAGCAGTTCTTC
TRBV10-3	NA	TRBD2	TRBJ2-7	CAIRTGTSGAPYEQYF	TGTGCCATCAGAACCGGGACTAGCGGGGCCCCCTACGAGCAGTACTTC
TRBV29-1	few	NA	TRBJ1-1	CSVFTGEGSNTEAFF	TGCAGCGTTTTCACGGGGGAGGGCTCTAACACTGAAGCTTTCTTT
TRBV11-1	NA	NA	TRBJ2-4	CASSFAANIQYF	TGTGCCAGCAGCTTTGCGGCGAACATTCAGTACTTC
TRBV20-1	few	TRBD2	TRBJ2-1	CSAPGGNEQFF	TGCAGTGCACCGGGGGGGAATGAGCAGTTCTTC
TRBV19	many	NA	TRBJ1-5	CASSIPTGIGQPQHF	TGTGCCAGTAGTATCCCCACAGGGATCGGTCAGCCCCAGCATTTT
TRBV30	few	NA	TRBJ2-3	CAWSTFSDTQYF	TGTGCCTGGAGTACCTTCTCAGATACGCAGTATTTT
TRBV15	many	NA	TRBJ2-3	CATSRATPSTDTQYF	TGTGCCACCAGCAGAGCCACCCCCAGCACAGATACGCAGTATTTT
TRBV30	many	TRBD2	TRBJ2-7	CAWSTLAGGPVDEQYF	TGTGCCTGGAGTACTCTAGCGGGAGGGCCTGTCGATGAGCAGTACTTC
TRBV5-1	NA	NA	TRBJ2-3	CASSSGTDTQYF	TGCGCCAGCAGCTCTGGCACAGATACGCAGTATTTT